This T cell receptor beta chain was sequenced for a study of cytomegalovirus exposure and HLA in healthy donors. Study summary: Of the donors genotyped, several hundred in all, 81% fell in the Caucasian-associated ancestry cluster.

Comments on this clone: Its antigen is currently unknown.

CDR3 length: 15 amino acids. V dropped 3 bases and J dropped 3 bases, with 16 bases sitting between them. Findings and caveats of the study: It was confirmed in vitro that three of the CMV-associated chains were specific for CMV antigens.

13 Jbeta primers and 60 Vbeta primers were used for the PCR. The protocol was immunoSEQ multiplex PCR, while the TCRdb copy is restricted to in-frame clones and leaves out a portion. The sample contains 310,000 or so clones, around 90% of which appear only once. Specimen: PBMCs. The gene calls are TRBV5-3 and TRBJ2-7, with a tentative D call TRBD2 (5 bases). TRBV5-3 is an open reading frame, and its role is uncertain. The sequence came from a woman between 18 and 29 years old in good health and CMV-seronegative. Here the CDR3 reads CARSSTRSGHYEQYF. DNA of the CDR3: TGTGCCAGAAGCTCTACTCGGAGCGGTCACTACGAGCAGTACTTC.